This T cell receptor beta chain was identified in a study of beta chain features in type 1 diabetes. Broader study findings: In all four CD4+ subsets, TCRB CDR3 length was significantly, moderately reduced in type 1 diabetes.

CDR1 SGHNT and CDR2 YENEEA come from the germline V gene. The V end was cut by 0 bases, the J end by 8 bases, with 10 bases between. There are 13 residues in the CDR3. Sequenced material consisted of expressed TCRB transcripts (all of the isolated RNA was reverse transcribed). Using immunoSEQ multiplex PCR, the repertoire was profiled, and TCRdb retains in-frame clones only, with some absent. The sample includes under 300,000 clones, around 14% of them seen just once. Averaging approximately 0.11 L, one heparinised blood draw came from each individual donor. Turning to this clone: Antigen specificity is unknown.

Sequencing was performed on naive CD4+ T cells from blood. The genes are TRBV11-3 and TRBJ1-1; no clear D gene. This clonotype was sampled from a young man with type 1 diabetes. The DNA for the CDR3 is TGTGCCAGCAGCTTAGAAGGTGGAGGGGAAGCTTTCTTT. Its protein is CASSLEGGGEAFF.